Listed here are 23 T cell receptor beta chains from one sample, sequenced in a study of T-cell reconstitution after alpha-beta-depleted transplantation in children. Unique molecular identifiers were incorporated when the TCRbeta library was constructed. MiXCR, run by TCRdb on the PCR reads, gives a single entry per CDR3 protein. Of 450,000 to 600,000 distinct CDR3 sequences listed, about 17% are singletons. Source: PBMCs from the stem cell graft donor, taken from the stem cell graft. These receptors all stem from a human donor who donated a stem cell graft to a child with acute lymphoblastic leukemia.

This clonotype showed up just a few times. This CDR3 reads CSAPGLAGSYEQFF. In DNA, the CDR3 is TGCAGTGCTCCGGGACTAGCGGGATCGTATGAGCAGTTCTTC. The gene calls are TRBV20-1 and TRBJ2-1, with 13 bases identical to TRBD2. J was trimmed by 8 bases and V by 5 bases; bases with no gene match: 6. The CDR3 extends over 14 amino acids. CDR1 DFQATT and CDR2 SNEGSKA come from the germline V gene (reference sequence).

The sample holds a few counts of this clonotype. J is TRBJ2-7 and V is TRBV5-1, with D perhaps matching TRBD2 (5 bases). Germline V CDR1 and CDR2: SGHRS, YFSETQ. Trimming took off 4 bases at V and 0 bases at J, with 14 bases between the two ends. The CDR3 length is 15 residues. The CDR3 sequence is CASSHGVTSSYEQYF. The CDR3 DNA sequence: TGCGCCAGCAGCCACGGGGTCACCAGCTCCTACGAGCAGTACTTC.

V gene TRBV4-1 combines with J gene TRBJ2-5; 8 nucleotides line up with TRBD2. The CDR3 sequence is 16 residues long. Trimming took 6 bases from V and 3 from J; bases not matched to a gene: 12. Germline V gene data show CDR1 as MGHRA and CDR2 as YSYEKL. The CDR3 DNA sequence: TGCGCCAGCAGTCGCGGAACCGGGACTAGAAAAGAGACCCAGTACTTC. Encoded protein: CASSRGTGTRKETQYF.

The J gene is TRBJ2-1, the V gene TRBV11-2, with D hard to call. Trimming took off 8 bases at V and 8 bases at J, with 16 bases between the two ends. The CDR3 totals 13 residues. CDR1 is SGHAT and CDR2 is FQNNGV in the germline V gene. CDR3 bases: TGTGCCAGCTACCCAATAGTGGGCGATGAGCAGTTCTTC. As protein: CASYPIVGDEQFF.

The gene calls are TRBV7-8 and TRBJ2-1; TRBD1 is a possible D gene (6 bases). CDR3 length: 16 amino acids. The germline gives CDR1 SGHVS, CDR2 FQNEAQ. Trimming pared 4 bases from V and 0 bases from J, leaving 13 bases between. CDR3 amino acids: CASSSPLGGSYNEQFF. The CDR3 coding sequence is TGTGCCAGCAGCTCACCCCTAGGGGGCTCCTACAATGAGCAGTTCTTC.

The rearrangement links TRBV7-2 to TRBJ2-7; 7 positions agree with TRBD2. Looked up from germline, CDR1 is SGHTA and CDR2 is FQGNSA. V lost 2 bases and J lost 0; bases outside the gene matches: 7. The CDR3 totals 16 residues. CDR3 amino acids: CASSLSPLAASYEQYF. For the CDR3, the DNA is TGTGCCAGCAGCTTATCTCCCCTAGCGGCCTCCTACGAGCAGTACTTC.

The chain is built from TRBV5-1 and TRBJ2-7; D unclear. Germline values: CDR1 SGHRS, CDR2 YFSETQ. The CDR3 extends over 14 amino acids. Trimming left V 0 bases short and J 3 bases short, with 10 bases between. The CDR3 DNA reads TGCGCCAGCAGCTTGGGTCTAGGCCGCTACGAGCAGTACTTC. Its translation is CASSLGLGRYEQYF. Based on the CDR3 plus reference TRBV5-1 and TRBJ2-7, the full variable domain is KAGVTQTPRYLIKTRGQQVTLSCSPISGHRSVSWYQQTPGQGLQFLFEYFSETQRNKGNFPGRFSGRQFSNSRSEMNVSTLELGDSALYLCASSLGLGRYEQYFGPGTRLTVT.

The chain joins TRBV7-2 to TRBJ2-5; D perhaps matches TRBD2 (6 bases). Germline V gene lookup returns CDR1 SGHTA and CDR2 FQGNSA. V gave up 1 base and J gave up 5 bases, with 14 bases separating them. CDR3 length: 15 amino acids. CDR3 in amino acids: CASSLGVGGEETQYF. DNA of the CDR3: TGTGCCAGCAGCTTAGGGGTCGGGGGTGAGGAGACCCAGTACTTC.

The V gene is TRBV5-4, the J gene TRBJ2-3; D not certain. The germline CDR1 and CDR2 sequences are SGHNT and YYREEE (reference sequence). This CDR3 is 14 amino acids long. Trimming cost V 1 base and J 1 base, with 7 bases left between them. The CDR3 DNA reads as TGTGCCAGCAGCTTGTTCGGGCGCACAGATACGCAGTATTTT. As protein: CASSLFGRTDTQYF.

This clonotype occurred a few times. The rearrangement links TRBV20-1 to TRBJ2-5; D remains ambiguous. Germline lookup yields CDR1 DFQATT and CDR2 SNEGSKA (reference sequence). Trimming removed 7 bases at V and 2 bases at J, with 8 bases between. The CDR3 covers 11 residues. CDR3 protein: CSGSRQETQYF. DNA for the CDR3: TGCAGTGGGTCAAGGCAAGAGACCCAGTACTTC.

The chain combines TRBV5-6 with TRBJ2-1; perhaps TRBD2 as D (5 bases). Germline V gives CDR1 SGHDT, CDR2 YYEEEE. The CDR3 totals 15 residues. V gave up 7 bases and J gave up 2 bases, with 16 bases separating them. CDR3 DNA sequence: TGTGCCAGCTCTGGCGGGTTTAGACCCTACAATGAGCAGTTCTTC. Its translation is CASSGGFRPYNEQFF.

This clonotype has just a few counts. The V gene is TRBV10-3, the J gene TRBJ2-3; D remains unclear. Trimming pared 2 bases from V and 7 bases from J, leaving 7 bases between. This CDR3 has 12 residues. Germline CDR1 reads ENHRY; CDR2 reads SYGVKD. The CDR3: CAISEPSHTQYF. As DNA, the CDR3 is TGTGCCATCAGTGAGCCGTCCCATACGCAGTATTTT.

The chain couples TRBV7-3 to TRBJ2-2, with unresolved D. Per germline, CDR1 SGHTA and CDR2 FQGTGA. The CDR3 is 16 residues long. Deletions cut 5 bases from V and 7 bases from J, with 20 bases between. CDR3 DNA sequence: TGTGCCAGCAGCCCCCTGTCGTCCCGTAGGTTCGGGGAGCTGTTTTTT. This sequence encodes CASSPLSSRRFGELFF.

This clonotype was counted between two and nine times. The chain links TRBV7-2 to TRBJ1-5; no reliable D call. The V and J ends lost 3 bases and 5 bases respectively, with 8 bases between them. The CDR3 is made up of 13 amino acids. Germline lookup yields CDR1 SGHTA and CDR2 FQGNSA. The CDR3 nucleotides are TGTGCCAGCAGCTTGTTTGAGGATCAGCCCCAGCATTTT. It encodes CASSLFEDQPQHF.

CDR3 nucleotide sequence: TGTGCCAGCTCACCGAGAAATAGGGACGGATACGAGCAGTACTTC. Amino acids: CASSPRNRDGYEQYF. This chain uses TRBV18 with TRBJ2-7; tentatively, D is TRBD1 or TRBD2 (5 bases each). Trimming took off 3 bases at V and 4 bases at J, with 16 bases between the two ends. The germline V gene has CDR1 KGHSH and CDR2 LQKENI. The CDR3 consists of 15 residues.

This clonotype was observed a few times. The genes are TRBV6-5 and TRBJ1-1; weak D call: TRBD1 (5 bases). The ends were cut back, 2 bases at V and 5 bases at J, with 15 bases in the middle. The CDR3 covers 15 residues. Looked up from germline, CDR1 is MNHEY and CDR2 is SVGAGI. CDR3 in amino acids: CASSYPGATHTEAFF. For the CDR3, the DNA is TGTGCCAGCAGTTACCCTGGGGCGACCCATACTGAAGCTTTCTTT.

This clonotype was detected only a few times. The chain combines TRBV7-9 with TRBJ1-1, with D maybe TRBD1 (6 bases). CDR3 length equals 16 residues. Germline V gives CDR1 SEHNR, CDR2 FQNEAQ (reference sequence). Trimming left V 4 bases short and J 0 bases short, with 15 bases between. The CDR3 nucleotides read TGTGCCAGCAGCTCGACCTTGGACAGTCTGAACACTGAAGCTTTCTTT. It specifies CASSSTLDSLNTEAFF.

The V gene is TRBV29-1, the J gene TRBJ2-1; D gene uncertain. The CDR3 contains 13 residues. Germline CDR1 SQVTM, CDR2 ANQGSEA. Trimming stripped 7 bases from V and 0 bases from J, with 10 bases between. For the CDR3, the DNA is TGCAGCGGCGGACCCAGCTCCTACAATGAGCAGTTCTTC. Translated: CSGGPSSYNEQFF.

CDR3 in amino acids: CATSRRGELTGSGYTF. CDR3 bases: TGTGCCACCAGCAGAAGAGGGGAGCTCACAGGGAGCGGCTACACCTTC. This sequence joins TRBV15 and TRBJ1-2, with D perhaps matching TRBD1 (6 bases). The germline V gene has CDR1 LNHNV and CDR2 YYDKDF (reference sequence). The CDR3 is 16 residues long. V lost 2 bases and J lost 8, with 21 bases in between.

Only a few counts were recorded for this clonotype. The CDR3 region is CSARERAAFINEKLFF. In DNA form, the CDR3 reads TGCAGTGCTAGAGAACGGGCAGCTTTTATTAATGAAAAACTGTTTTTT. The V gene is TRBV20-1, the J gene TRBJ1-4; D uncertain. Trimming took 0 bases from V and 4 from J, leaving 15 bases between them. This CDR3 has 16 residues. Germline V gene lookup returns CDR1 DFQATT and CDR2 SNEGSKA (reference sequence).

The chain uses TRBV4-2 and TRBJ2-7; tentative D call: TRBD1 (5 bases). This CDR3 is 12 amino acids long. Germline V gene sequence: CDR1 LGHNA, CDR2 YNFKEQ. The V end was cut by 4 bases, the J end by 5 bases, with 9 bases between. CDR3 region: CASSPIGDEQYF. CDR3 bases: TGTGCCAGCAGCCCCATAGGGGACGAGCAGTACTTC.

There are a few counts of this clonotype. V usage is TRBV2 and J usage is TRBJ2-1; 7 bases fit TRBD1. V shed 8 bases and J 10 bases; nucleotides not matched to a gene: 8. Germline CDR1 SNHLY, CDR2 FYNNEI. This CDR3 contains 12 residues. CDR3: CASPNGDREQFF. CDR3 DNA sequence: TGTGCCAGCCCGAATGGGGACAGAGAGCAGTTCTTC.

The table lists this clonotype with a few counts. The DNA for the CDR3 is TGCGCCAGCAGCTTGGCGGAGCAGGGGGGAGCTGAAGCTTTCTTT. Translated, it gives CASSLAEQGGAEAFF. The genes are TRBV5-1 and TRBJ1-1; 7 positions match TRBD1. Unmatched junction bases numbered 8, after V lost 0 bases and J lost 6 bases. The CDR3 consists of 15 residues. Germline lookup yields CDR1 SGHRS and CDR2 YFSETQ.